This T cell receptor (beta chain) derives from a study of STAT5B mutations in CD4+ large granular lymphocyte leukemia. To note about this clone: Its antigen is unknown.

V shed 1 base and J 5 bases; nucleotides not matched to a gene: 7. Germline V gene sequence: CDR1 MNHNS, CDR2 SASEGT. The CDR3 extends over 16 amino acids. Study-level results: Compared with healthy controls (2/35), patient top clones favored TRBV06 (8/27).

The method was immunoSEQ multiplex PCR; TCRdb's version includes in-frame clones alone and lacks a portion of them. Here the sample spans approximately 34,000 clones, approximately 70% being singletons. The TCR was taken from a human donor in good health. This sequence joins TRBV6-1 and TRBJ2-7; 11 bases line up with TRBD1. Sequenced input: CD4+ T cells from blood buffy coats. The CDR3 here is CASSEGGTGGLHEQYF. The CDR3 DNA reads as TGTGCCAGCAGTGAAGGAGGGACAGGGGGACTCCACGAGCAGTACTTC.